This T cell receptor beta chain was retrieved from a study of technical replicates of blood from a few donors. Trimming cost V 5 bases and J 4 bases, with 20 bases left between them. Per germline, CDR1 GTSNPN and CDR2 SVGIG (reference sequence). This CDR3 comprises 15 residues. The protocol was immunoSEQ multiplex PCR, while the TCRdb copy is restricted to in-frame clones and leaves out a portion. Of about 15,000 clones listed, 82% are singletons. This TCR came from a human donor in good health. Some clones in this sample may be carry-over from other donors' samples. Sequences were obtained from PBMCs. This rearrangement joins TRBV30 to TRBJ1-2, with D possibly being TRBD1 (5 bases). The CDR3 protein is CAWGRQGRLSYGYTF. CDR3 coding DNA: TGTGCCTGGGGGAGGCAGGGCAGATTATCCTATGGCTACACCTTC.